The 5 T cell receptor beta chains in this list originate from one sample, sequenced in a study of T cells in tuberculosis. Profiled with immunoSEQ multiplex PCR; TCRdb holds only in-frame clones, not every one. The sample shows tens of thousands of clones, 97% of them seen only once. The source material was PBMCs. These receptors were obtained from a donor aged 5-35 years with latent tuberculosis or without tuberculosis infection.

The rearrangement links TRBV4-1 to TRBJ2-7; 10 bases are shared with TRBD1. The CDR3 is made up of 16 amino acids. CDR1 and CDR2 from the germline V gene are MGHRA and YSYEKL. V lost 4 bases to trimming and J lost 0 bases; unmatched junction nucleotides: 6. The DNA for the CDR3 is TGCGCCAGCAGCCCTTCGGGACAGGGGAGCTCCTACGAGCAGTACTTC. Its protein product is CASSPSGQGSSYEQYF.

The V call is TRBV5-4, the J call TRBJ1-1; 9 nucleotides align to TRBD1. The CDR3 length is 15 residues. The germline gives CDR1 SGHNT, CDR2 YYREEE (reference sequence). Losses at the gene ends were 2 bases for V and 4 bases for J; bases not matched to a gene: 6. The DNA for the CDR3 is TGTGCCAGCAGCTTAACCACGACAGGGGGCACTGAAGCTTTCTTT. Translating gives CASSLTTTGGTEAFF. Supplemented by reference TRBV5-4 and TRBJ1-1, the full variable domain reads ETGVTQSPTHLIKTRGQQVTLRCSSQSGHNTVSWYQQALGQGPQFIFQYYREEENGRGNFPPRFSGLQFPNYSSELNVNALELDDSALYLCASSLTTTGGTEAFFGQGTRLTVV.

This clone was detected once. A read error may produce the germline difference seen at one junction end. V and J are TRBV2 and TRBJ1-3, with D hard to call. Germline CDR1 SNHLY, CDR2 FYNNEI. This CDR3 region has 14 residues. CDR3 residues: CASSEARLGNTIYF. In DNA form, the CDR3 reads TGTGCCAGCAGCGAAGCCAGGTTGGGAAACACCATATATTTT. Complete variable domain (other parts from reference TRBV2 and TRBJ1-3): EPEVTQTPSHQVTQMGQEVILRCVPISNHLYFYWYRQILGQKVEFLVSFYNNEISEKSEIFDDQFSVERPDGSNFTLKIRSTKLEDSAMYFCASSEARLGNTIYFGEGSWLTVV.

The sample holds one count of this clone. V gene TRBV4-1 combines with J gene TRBJ1-2, with TRBD1 identical over 9 bases. The length of the CDR3 is 15 residues. CDR1 and CDR2 (germline): MGHRA, YSYEKL. V gave up 3 bases and J gave up 0 bases; unmatched junction bases: 2. The CDR3 spells CASSQGTGTNYGYTF. The CDR3 DNA is TGCGCCAGCAGCCAGGGGACAGGGACTAACTATGGCTACACCTTC.

This clone appeared once. The chain has TRBV7-9 and TRBJ1-1; TRBD1 might be the D (6 bases). With 1 base removed from V and 4 bases from J, the gap between germline ends came to 7 bases. CDR3 length: 13 amino acids. Germline values: CDR1 SEHNR, CDR2 FQNEAQ (reference sequence). CDR3 sequence (DNA): TGTGCCAGCAGCTTAGGGACAGTCACTGAAGCTTTCTTT. This sequence encodes CASSLGTVTEAFF. Together with reference TRBV7-9 and TRBJ1-1, the CDR3 gives the full variable domain: DTGVSQNPRHKITKRGQNVTFRCDPISEHNRLYWYRQTLGQGPEFLTYFQNEAQLEKSRLLSDRFSAERPKGSFSTLEIQRTEQGDSAMYLCASSLGTVTEAFFGQGTRLTVV.